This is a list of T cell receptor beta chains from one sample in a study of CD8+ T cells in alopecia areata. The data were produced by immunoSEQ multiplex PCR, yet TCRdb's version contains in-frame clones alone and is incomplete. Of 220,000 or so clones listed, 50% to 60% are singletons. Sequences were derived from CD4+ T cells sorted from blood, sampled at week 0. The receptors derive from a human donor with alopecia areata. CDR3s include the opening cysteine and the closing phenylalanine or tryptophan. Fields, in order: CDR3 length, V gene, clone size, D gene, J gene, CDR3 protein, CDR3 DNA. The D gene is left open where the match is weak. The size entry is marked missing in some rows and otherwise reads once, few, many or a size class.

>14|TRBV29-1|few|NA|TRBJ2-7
CSVSLTVSSYEQYF
TGCAGCGTTAGCCTTACAGTCAGCTCCTACGAGCAGTACTTC
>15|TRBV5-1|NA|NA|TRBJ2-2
CASSTLETNTGELFF
TGCGCCAGCAGCACCTTAGAGACGAACACCGGGGAGCTGTTTTTT
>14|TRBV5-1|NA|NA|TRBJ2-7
CASSLVPGSYEQYF
TGCGCCAGCAGCTTGGTACCGGGGTCCTACGAGCAGTACTTC
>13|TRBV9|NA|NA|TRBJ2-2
CASSAYRTGELFF
TGTGCCAGCAGTGCCTATAGGACCGGGGAGCTGTTTTTT
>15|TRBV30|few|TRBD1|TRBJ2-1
CAWRRTRQGADEQFF
TGTGCCTGGCGGCGCACAAGACAGGGGGCGGATGAGCAGTTCTTC
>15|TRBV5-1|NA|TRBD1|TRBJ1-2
CASSIRPGTGDGYTF
TGCGCCAGCAGCATCCGACCCGGGACAGGGGATGGCTACACCTTC
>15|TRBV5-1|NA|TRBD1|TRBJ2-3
CASSPGQGVTDTQYF
TGCGCCAGCAGCCCGGGACAGGGCGTCACAGATACGCAGTATTTT
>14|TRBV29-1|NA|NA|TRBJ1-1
CSVGAPRVNTEAFF
TGCAGCGTAGGGGCGCCGCGAGTGAACACTGAAGCTTTCTTT
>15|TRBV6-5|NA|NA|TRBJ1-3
CASSRGTLSGNTIYF
TGTGCCAGCAGTCGAGGGACACTCTCTGGAAACACCATATATTTT
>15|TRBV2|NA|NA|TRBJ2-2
CASRQTVANTGELFF
TGTGCCAGCAGGCAGACCGTAGCGAACACCGGGGAGCTGTTTTTT
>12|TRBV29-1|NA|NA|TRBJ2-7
CSVRNSPYEQYF
TGCAGCGTTCGTAATAGCCCCTACGAGCAGTACTTC
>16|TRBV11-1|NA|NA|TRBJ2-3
CASSFRRRSLTDTQYF
TGTGCCAGCAGCTTCCGCAGACGGAGCCTCACAGATACGCAGTATTTT
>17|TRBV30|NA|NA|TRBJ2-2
CAWSGQGGVRFAGELFF
TGTGCCTGGAGTGGACAGGGCGGGGTACGATTCGCCGGGGAGCTGTTTTTT
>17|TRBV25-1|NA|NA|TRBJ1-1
CASSELWTVAQNTEAFF
TGTGCCAGCAGTGAATTGTGGACAGTGGCCCAGAACACTGAAGCTTTCTTT
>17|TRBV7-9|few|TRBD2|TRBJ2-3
CASSSVTSGKLTDTQYF
TGTGCCAGCAGCTCCGTGACTAGCGGGAAGCTCACAGATACGCAGTATTTT
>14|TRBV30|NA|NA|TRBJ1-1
CAWSVPSMNTEAFF
TGTGCCTGGAGTGTACCGAGTATGAACACTGAAGCTTTCTTT
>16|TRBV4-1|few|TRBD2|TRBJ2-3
CASSQVLAGFTDTQYF
TGCGCCAGCAGCCAAGTTCTAGCGGGATTCACAGATACGCAGTATTTT
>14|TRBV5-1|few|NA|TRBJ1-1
CASSLTTGNTEAFF
TGCGCCAGCAGCTTGACGACAGGAAACACTGAAGCTTTCTTT
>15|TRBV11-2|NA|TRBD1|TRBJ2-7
CASSLSGQGAYEQYF
TGTGCCAGCAGCTTATCGGGCCAGGGGGCCTACGAGCAGTACTTC
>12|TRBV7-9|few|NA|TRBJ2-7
CATAVSWGEQYF
TGTGCCACCGCGGTCTCCTGGGGCGAGCAGTACTTC
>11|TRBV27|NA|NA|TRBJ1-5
CASTPRGPQHF
TGTGCCAGCACCCCCCGGGGGCCCCAGCATTTT
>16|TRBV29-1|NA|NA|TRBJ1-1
CSVQKGGAGRNTEAFF
TGCAGCGTTCAAAAGGGCGGTGCAGGGCGGAACACTGAAGCTTTCTTT
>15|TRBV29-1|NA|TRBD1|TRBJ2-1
CSLRNRGGVPNEQFF
TGCAGCCTTCGGAACAGGGGCGGTGTCCCCAATGAGCAGTTCTTC
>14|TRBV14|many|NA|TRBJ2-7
CASSQGTGYYEQYF
TGTGCCAGCAGCCAAGGGACTGGTTACTACGAGCAGTACTTC
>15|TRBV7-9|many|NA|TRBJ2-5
CASSPTGLLQETQYF
TGTGCCAGCAGCCCTACGGGACTGCTCCAAGAGACCCAGTACTTC
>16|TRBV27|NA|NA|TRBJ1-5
CASSPQPKLNNQPQHF
TGTGCCAGCAGTCCTCAGCCCAAGCTCAACAATCAGCCCCAGCATTTT
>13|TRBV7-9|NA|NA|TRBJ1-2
CASSFTGNYGYTF
TGTGCCAGCAGCTTTACAGGGAACTATGGCTACACCTTC
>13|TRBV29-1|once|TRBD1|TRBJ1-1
CSVEEDRAAEAFF
TGCAGCGTTGAGGAAGACAGGGCTGCGGAAGCTTTCTTT
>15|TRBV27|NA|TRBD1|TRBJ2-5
CASSFRQGALETQYF
TGTGCCAGCAGTTTCAGACAGGGGGCTTTAGAGACCCAGTACTTC
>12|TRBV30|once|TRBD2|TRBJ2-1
CASGLAGNEQFF
TGTGCCTCGGGACTAGCGGGTAATGAGCAGTTCTTC
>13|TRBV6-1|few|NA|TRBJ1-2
CASTFRDNYGYTF
TGTGCCAGCACCTTCAGGGATAACTATGGCTACACCTTC
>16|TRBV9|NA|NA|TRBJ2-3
CASSVFSRWGTDTQYF
TGTGCCAGCAGCGTATTTAGTAGGTGGGGCACAGATACGCAGTATTTT